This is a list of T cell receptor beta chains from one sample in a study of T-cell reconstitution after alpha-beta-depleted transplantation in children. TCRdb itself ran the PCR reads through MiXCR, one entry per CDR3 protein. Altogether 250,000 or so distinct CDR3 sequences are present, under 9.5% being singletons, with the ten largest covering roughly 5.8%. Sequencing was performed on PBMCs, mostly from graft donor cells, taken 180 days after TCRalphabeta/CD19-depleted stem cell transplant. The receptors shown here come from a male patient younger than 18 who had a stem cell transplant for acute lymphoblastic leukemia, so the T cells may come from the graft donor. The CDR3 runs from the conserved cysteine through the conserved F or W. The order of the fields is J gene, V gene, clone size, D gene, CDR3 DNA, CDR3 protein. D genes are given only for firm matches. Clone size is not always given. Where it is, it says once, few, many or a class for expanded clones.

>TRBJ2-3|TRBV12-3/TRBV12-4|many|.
TGTGCCAGCACCCTCGCGGGAGATACGCAGTATTTT
CASTLAGDTQYF
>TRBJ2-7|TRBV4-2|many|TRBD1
TGTGCCAGCACCCCGGACAGGGGCTACGAGCAGTACTTC
CASTPDRGYEQYF
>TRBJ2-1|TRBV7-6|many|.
TGTGCCAGCAGCCCACCCCGGGGGGCAGGCTCCTACAATGAGCAGTTCTTC
CASSPPRGAGSYNEQFF
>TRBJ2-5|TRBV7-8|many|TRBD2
TGTGCCAGCAGCTTAGTACTAGCGGGAGTTGAGACCCAGTACTTC
CASSLVLAGVETQYF
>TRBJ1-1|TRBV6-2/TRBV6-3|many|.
TGTGCCAGCAGTCGAAAACAGGTGTACACTGAAGCTTTCTTT
CASSRKQVYTEAFF
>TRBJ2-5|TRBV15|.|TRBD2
TGTGCCACCAGCACCCTCCCGGGGGGACGAGAGACCCAGTACTTC
CATSTLPGGRETQYF
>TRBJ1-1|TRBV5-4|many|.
TGTGCCAGCAGCTTGGCGCTGGGGGCCACTGAAGCTTTCTTT
CASSLALGATEAFF
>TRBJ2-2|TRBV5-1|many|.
TGCGCCAGCAGTCGAGACCCAAACACCGGGGAGCTGTTTTTT
CASSRDPNTGELFF
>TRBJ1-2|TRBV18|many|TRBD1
TGTGCCAGCTCACGGATGACAGGGAATGGCTACACCTTC
CASSRMTGNGYTF
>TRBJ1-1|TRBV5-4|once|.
TGTGCCAGCAGCTTCGGGTTCGGGACTGAAGCTTTCTTT
CASSFGFGTEAFF
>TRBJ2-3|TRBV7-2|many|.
TGTGCCAGCAGTCAAGGACTAACCACGCAGTATTTT
CASSQGLTTQYF
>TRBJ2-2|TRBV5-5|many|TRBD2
TGTGCCAGCAGCTTGGGGAGCGGGGTGAACACCGGGGAGCTGTTTTTT
CASSLGSGVNTGELFF
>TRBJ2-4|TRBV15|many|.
TGTGCCACCAGCTATCGCGAGGGGAACATTCAGTACTTC
CATSYREGNIQYF
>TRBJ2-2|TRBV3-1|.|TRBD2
TGTGCCACCAGCCAAGTCCGGGGGGCGAACACCGGGGAGCTGTTTTTT
CATSQVRGANTGELFF
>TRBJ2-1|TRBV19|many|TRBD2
TGTGCCAGTAGTACGGGACTAGCGGGGGCTGAGCAGTTCTTC
CASSTGLAGAEQFF
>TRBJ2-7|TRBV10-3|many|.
TGTGCCATCAGTGGGTCTGCGACCTACGAGCAGTACTTC
CAISGSATYEQYF
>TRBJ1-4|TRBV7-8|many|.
TGTGCCAGCAGCCAAGGAGGGCAGGGGTCGGGGGCAACTAATGAAAAACTGTTTTTT
CASSQGGQGSGATNEKLFF
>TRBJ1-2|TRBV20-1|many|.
TGCAGTGCTAGAGATAGGACGGTCTATGGCTACACCTTC
CSARDRTVYGYTF
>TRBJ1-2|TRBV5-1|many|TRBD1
TGCGCCAGCAGCATGGGGGGACAGTCCTATGGCTACACCTTC
CASSMGGQSYGYTF
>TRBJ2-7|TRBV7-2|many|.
TGTGCCAGCAGCTTTGGGGCGTCAAGCCTTTACGAGCAGTACTTC
CASSFGASSLYEQYF
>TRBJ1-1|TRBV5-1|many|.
TGCGCCAGCAGCTTGGGACGGGAGGGCGGGGTCCTGGGAGTCACTGAAGCTTTCTTT
CASSLGREGGVLGVTEAFF
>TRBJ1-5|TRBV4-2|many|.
TGTGCCAGCAGCCAAGACAGGAGTAAGCCCCAGCATTTT
CASSQDRSKPQHF
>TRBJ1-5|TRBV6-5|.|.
TGTGCCAGCAGTTACGCACAGTATAGCAATCAGCCCCAGCATTTT
CASSYAQYSNQPQHF
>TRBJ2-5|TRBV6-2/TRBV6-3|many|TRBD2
TGTGCCAGCAGTTACTCGATCCAGCGGGGCCAAGAGACCCAGTACTTC
CASSYSIQRGQETQYF
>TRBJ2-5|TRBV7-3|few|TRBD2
TGTGCCAGCAGCCCAAGGACTAGCGGGGGGCAAGAGACCCAGTACTTC
CASSPRTSGGQETQYF
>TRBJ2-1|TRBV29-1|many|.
TGCAGCGTCTCCCTGACAGGCGGCTCCTACAATGAGCAGTTCTTC
CSVSLTGGSYNEQFF
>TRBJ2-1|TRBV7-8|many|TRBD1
TGTGCCAGCAGCCTTCCGGGACAGTGGTACAATGAGCAGTTCTTC
CASSLPGQWYNEQFF
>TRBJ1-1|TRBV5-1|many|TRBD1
TGCGCCAGCAGCTTGGCAGGGGGCGGGGGCACTGAAGCTTTCTTT
CASSLAGGGGTEAFF
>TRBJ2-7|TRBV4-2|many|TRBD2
TGTGCCAGCAGCCGTAGCGGGACTAAATACGAGCAGTACTTC
CASSRSGTKYEQYF
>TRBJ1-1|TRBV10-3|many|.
TGTGCCATCAGTGAGTCTAGGAACACTGAAGCTTTCTTT
CAISESRNTEAFF
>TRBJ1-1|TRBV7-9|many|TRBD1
TGTGCCACACAGGGGGAGTGGACTGAAGCTTTCTTT
CATQGEWTEAFF
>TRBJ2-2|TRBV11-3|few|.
TGTGCCAGCAGCTTCGGCGGGCGCCCCGGGGAGCTGTTTTTT
CASSFGGRPGELFF
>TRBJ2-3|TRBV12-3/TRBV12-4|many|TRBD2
TGTGCCAGCAGGGGCAGGGACCTCCCTAGCGGGCCTACCACAGATACGCAGTATTTT
CASRGRDLPSGPTTDTQYF
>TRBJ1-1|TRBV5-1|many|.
TGCGCCAGCAGCCGAGGGTGGGGTTCGAACACTGAAGCTTTCTTT
CASSRGWGSNTEAFF
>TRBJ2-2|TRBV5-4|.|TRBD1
TGTGCCAGCAGCCCCGGACAGGGCTTCACCGGGGAGCTGTTTTTT
CASSPGQGFTGELFF
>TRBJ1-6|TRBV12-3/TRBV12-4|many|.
TGTGCCAGCAGTTTAGGAATCGGGGGCGACTATAATTCACCCCTCCACTTT
CASSLGIGGDYNSPLHF
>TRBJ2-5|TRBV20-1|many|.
TGCAGTGCTAGAGGGGGTGGGGCGTCCCAAGAGACCCAGTACTTC
CSARGGGASQETQYF
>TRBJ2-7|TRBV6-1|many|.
TGTGCCAGCACCCCAGGAGGGGCAGGGAGGCCCCCCGAGCAGTACTTC
CASTPGGAGRPPEQYF
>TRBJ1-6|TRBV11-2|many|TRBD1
TGTGCCAGCAGCTTAGACGGGACAGGGCTAAATAATTCACCCCTCCACTTT
CASSLDGTGLNNSPLHF
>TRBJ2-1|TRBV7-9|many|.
TGTGCCAGCAGCTTATCGCAGCGGACAGTCTACAATGAGCAGTTCTTC
CASSLSQRTVYNEQFF